This TCR beta chain was sequenced in a study of shared clonotypes between healthy human individuals. A split of CD4+ cells into CD45RA+ naive and CD45RA-negative memory subsets was performed. TCRdb's copy holds only in-frame clones and misses some; the assay was immunoSEQ multiplex PCR. The sample consists of 850,000 to 1,200,000 clones, about 80% of them appearing once. The clonotype comes from a man aged 18-30 years in good health. Sequencing was carried out using memory CD4+ T cells sorted from blood. Subset denoted: CD45RA-negative fraction.

The CDR3 DNA follows: TGTGCCACTAAAGCGGGGGGGCTCGGGAGTGAGCAGTTCTTC. It yields the protein CATKAGGLGSEQFF. The chain carries TRBV6-5 and TRBJ2-1; 10 nucleotides line up with TRBD2. Germline CDR1 is MNHEY and CDR2 is SVGAGI. V shed 10 bases, J shed 9 bases, and the junction held 12 bases outside the gene matches. The CDR3 is 14 residues long.